This T cell receptor beta chain comes out of a study of blood T cell repertoires in COVID-19. In its sample, this clone was seen once. The CDR3 is made up of 18 amino acids. V lost 3 bases to trimming and J lost 0 bases; unmatched junction nucleotides: 11. Per the germline V gene, CDR1 is KGHSH and CDR2 is LQKENI. The repertoire was sequenced with immunoSEQ multiplex PCR; TCRdb's copy has only in-frame clones and lacks some. In the table there are 200,000 to 250,000 clones, approximately 83% of which are singletons. The chain is built from TRBV18 and TRBJ1-3; 7 bases match TRBD1. The receptor's source is a woman between 35 and 50 years old with acute COVID-19. Sequencing was performed on PBMCs or T cells enriched from blood (not recorded which). CDR3 nucleotide sequence: TGTGCCAGCTCACCTATTCCCGGGACAGCCAACTCTGGAAACACCATATATTTT. It codes for CASSPIPGTANSGNTIYF. Filled out from reference TRBV18 and TRBJ1-3, the complete variable domain reads NAGVMQNPRHLVRRRGQEARLRCSPMKGHSHVYWYRQLPEEGLKFMVYLQKENIIDESGMPKERFSAEFPKEGPSILRIQQVVRGDSAAYFCASSPIPGTANSGNTIYFGEGSWLTVV.